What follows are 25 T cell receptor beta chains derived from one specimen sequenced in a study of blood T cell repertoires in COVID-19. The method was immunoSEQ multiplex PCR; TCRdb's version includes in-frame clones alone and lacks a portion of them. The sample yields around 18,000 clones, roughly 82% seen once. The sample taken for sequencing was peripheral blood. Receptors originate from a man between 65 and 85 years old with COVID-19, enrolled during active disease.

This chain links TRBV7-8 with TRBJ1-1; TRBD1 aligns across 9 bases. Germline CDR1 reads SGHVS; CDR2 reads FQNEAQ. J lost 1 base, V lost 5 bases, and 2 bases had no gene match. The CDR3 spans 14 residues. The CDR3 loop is CASSTGQGNTEAFF. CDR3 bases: TGTGCCAGCAGCACGGGACAGGGGAACACTGAAGCTTTCTTT.

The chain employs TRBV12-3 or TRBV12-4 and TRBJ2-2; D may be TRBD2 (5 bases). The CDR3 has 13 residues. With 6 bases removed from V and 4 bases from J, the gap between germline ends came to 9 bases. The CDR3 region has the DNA TGTGCCAGCAGGTCGGGGTTCACCGGGGAGCTGTTTTTT. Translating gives CASRSGFTGELFF.

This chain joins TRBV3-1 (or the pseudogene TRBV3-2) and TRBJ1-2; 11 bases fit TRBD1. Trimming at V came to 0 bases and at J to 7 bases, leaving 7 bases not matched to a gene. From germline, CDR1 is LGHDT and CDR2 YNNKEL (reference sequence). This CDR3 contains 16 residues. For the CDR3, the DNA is TGTGCCAGCAGCCAAGAGGGACAGGGGGTCGGAGGTGGCTACACCTTC. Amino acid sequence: CASSQEGQGVGGGYTF.

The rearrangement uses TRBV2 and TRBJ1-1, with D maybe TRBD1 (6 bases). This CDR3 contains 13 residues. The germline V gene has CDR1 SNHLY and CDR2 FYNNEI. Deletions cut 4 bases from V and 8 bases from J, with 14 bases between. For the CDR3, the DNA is TGTGCCAGCAGTGGGGGCCCGACAGGAGAAGCTTTCTTT. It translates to CASSGGPTGEAFF.

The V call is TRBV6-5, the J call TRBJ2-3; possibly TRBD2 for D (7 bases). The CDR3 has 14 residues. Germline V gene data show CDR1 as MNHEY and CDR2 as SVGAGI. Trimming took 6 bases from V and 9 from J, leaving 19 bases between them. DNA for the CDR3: TGTGCCAGCAGCTTCGGACTAGAAGGGGGAACGCAGTATTTT. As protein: CASSFGLEGGTQYF.

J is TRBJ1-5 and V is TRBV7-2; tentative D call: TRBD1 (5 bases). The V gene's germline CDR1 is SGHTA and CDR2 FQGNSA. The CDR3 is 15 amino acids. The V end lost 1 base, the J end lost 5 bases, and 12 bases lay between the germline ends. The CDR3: CASSLGDRGYQPQHF. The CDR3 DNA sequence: TGTGCCAGCAGCTTAGGAGACAGAGGTTATCAGCCCCAGCATTTT.

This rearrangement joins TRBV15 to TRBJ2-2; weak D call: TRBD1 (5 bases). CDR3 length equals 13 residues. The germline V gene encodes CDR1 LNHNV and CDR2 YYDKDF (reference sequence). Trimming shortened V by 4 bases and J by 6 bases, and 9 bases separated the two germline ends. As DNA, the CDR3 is TGTGCCACCAGCACACAGGCCTCCGGGGAGCTGTTTTTT. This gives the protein CATSTQASGELFF.

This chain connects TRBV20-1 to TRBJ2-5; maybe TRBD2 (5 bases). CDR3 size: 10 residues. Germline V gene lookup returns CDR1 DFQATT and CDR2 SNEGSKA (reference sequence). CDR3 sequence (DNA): TGCAGCTTCACGGGGGAGACCCAGTACTTC. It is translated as CSFTGETQYF.

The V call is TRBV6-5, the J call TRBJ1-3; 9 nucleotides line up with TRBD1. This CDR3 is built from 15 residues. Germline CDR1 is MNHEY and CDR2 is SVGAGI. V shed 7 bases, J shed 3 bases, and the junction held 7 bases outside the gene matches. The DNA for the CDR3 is TGTGCCAGCAATCTACAGGGGGCCAGTGGAAACACCATATATTTT. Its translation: CASNLQGASGNTIYF.

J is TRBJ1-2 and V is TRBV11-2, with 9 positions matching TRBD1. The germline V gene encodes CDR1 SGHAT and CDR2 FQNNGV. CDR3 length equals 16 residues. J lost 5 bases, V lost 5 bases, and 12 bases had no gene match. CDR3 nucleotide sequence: TGTGCCAGCAGCACCAATACAGGGGGCGCTGGATATGGCTACACCTTC. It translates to CASSTNTGGAGYGYTF.

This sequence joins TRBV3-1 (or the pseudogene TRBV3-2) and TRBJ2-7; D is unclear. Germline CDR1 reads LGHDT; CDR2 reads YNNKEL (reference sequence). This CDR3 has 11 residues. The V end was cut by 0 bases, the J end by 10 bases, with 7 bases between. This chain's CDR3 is CASSQEAHQYF. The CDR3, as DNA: TGTGCCAGCAGCCAAGAAGCCCACCAGTACTTC.

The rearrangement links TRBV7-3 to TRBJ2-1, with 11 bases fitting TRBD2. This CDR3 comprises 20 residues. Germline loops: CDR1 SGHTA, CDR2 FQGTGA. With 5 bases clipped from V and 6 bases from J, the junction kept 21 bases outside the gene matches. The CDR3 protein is CASSQTGLAVSRSKVNEQFF. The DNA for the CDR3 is TGTGCCAGCAGCCAGACGGGACTAGCGGTGTCCCGGTCCAAGGTCAATGAGCAGTTCTTC.

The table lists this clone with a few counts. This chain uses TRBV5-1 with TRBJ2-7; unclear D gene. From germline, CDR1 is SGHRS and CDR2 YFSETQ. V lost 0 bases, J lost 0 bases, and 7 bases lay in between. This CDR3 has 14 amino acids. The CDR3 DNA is TGCGCCAGCAGCTTGGCACAGTTCTCCTACGAGCAGTACTTC. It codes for CASSLAQFSYEQYF.

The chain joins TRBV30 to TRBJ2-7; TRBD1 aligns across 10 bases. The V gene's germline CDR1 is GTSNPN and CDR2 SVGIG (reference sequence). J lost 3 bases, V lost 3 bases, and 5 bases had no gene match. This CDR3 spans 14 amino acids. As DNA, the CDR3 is TGTGCCTGGAGGTGGGGGACAGGGGACTACGAGCAGTACTTC. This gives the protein CAWRWGTGDYEQYF.

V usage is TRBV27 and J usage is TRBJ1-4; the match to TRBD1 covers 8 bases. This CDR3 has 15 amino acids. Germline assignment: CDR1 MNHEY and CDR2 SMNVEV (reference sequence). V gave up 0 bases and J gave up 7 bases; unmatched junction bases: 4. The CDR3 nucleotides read TGTGCCAGCAGTTTATCCGGACAGGGTTTTGAAAAACTGTTTTTT. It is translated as CASSLSGQGFEKLFF. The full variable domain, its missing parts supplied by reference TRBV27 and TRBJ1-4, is EAQVTQNPRYLITVTGKKLTVTCSQNMNHEYMSWYRQDPGLGLRQIYYSMNVEVTDKGDVPEGYKVSRKEKRNFPLILESPSPNQTSLYFCASSLSGQGFEKLFFGSGTQLSVL.

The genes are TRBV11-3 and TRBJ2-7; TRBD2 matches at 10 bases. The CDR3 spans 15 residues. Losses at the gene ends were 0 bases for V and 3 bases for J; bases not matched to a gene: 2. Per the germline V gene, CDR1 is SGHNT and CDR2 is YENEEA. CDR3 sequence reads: CASSLEASGGYEQYF. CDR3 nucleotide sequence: TGTGCCAGCAGCTTAGAAGCTAGCGGGGGCTACGAGCAGTACTTC.

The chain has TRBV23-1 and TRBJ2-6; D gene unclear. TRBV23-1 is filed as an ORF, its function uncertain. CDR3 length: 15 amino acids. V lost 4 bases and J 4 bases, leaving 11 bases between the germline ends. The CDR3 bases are TGCGCCAGCAGTCCCCCGATGGCAGGGGCCAACGTCCTGACTTTC. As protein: CASSPPMAGANVLTF.

The CDR3 reads CASSQETSGLTEAFF. The CDR3 DNA follows: TGCGCCAGCAGCCAAGAAACTTCGGGGTTGACTGAAGCTTTCTTT. V gene TRBV4-3 combines with J gene TRBJ1-1; D is undetermined. CDR1 LGHNA and CDR2 YSLEER come from the germline V gene. V lost 0 bases and J 5 bases, leaving 13 bases between the germline ends. CDR3 length: 15 residues.

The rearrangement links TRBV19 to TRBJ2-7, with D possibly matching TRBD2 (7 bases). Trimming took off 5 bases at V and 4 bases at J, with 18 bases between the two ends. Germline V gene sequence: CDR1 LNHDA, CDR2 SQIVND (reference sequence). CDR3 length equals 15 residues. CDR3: CASSSRPGRGYEQYF. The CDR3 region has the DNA TGTGCCAGTAGTTCCCGACCTGGGAGGGGGTACGAGCAGTACTTC.

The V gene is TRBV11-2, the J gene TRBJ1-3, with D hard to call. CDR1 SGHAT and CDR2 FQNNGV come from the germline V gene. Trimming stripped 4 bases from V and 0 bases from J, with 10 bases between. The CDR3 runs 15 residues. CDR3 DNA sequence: TGTGCCAGCAGCTCGCCAAACAGCTCTGGAAACACCATATATTTT. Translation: CASSSPNSSGNTIYF. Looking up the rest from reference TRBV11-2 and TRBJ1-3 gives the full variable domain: EAGVAQSPRYKIIEKRQSVAFWCNPISGHATLYWYQQILGQGPKLLIQFQNNGVVDDSQLPKDRFSAERLKGVDSTLKIQPAKLEDSAVYLCASSSPNSSGNTIYFGEGSWLTVV.

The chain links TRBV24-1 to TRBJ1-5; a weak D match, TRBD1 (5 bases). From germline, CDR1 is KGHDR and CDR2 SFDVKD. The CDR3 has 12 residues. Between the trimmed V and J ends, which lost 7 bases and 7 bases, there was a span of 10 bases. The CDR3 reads CATSQGTQPQHF. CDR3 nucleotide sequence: TGTGCCACCAGCCAGGGCACCCAGCCCCAGCATTTT.

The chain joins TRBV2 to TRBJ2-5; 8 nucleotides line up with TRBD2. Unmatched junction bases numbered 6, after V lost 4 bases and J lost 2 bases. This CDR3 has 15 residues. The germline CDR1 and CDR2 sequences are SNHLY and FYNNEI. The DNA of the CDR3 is TGTGCCAGCAGTGGGCCTAGCGGGCTACAAGAGACCCAGTACTTC. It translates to CASSGPSGLQETQYF.

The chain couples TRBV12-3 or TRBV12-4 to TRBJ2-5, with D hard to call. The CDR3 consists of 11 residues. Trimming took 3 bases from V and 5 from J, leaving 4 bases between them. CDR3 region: CASSFGETQYF. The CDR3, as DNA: TGTGCCAGCAGTTTCGGGGAGACCCAGTACTTC.

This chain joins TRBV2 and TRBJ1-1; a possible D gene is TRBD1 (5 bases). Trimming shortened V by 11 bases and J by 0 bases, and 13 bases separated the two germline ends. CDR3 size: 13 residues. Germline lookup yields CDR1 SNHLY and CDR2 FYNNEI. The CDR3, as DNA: TGTGCCGGACGGACGGACATGAACACTGAAGCTTTCTTT. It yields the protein CAGRTDMNTEAFF. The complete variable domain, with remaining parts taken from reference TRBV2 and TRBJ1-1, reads EPEVTQTPSHQVTQMGQEVILRCVPISNHLYFYWYRQILGQKVEFLVSFYNNEISEKSEIFDDQFSVERPDGSNFTLKIRSTKLEDSAMYFCAGRTDMNTEAFFGQGTRLTVV.

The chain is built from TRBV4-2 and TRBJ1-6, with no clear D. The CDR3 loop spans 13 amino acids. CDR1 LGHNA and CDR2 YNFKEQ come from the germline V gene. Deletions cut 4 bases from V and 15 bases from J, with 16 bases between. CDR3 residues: CASSPGRGVHLHF. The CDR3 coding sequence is TGTGCCAGCAGCCCGGGTCGGGGAGTGCACCTCCACTTT.